The entry below describes one TCR beta chain. Its antigen is undetermined. The data belong to a study of graft-versus-host responses after intestinal transplantation. Study context: Every transplant recipient was induced with anti-thymocyte globulin, then maintained on tacrolimus and steroids for around 3 years.

Germline assignment: CDR1 SGHTA and CDR2 FQGNSA. The V gene lost 5 bases and the J gene lost 4 bases, with 17 bases spanning the gap. The CDR3 extends over 15 amino acids. Measured with immunoSEQ multiplex PCR; TCRdb has only the in-frame clones, and not every one. The sample includes around 130,000 clones, more than 90% of them seen just once. Study observations and caveats: Allografts carried high graft-versus-host to host-versus-graft clonal ratios in patients having graft-donor T cell macrochimerism.

This sequence joins TRBV7-2 and TRBJ1-2, with D possibly matching TRBD1 (6 bases). Sequenced material: unstimulated CD4+ T cells sorted from spleen or lymph node cells, taken before intestinal transplant. This TCR came from a human donor who received an intestinal transplant. The CDR3: CASSPGVNRAYGYTF. The CDR3 DNA reads TGTGCCAGCAGCCCGGGAGTAAACAGGGCCTATGGCTACACCTTC.